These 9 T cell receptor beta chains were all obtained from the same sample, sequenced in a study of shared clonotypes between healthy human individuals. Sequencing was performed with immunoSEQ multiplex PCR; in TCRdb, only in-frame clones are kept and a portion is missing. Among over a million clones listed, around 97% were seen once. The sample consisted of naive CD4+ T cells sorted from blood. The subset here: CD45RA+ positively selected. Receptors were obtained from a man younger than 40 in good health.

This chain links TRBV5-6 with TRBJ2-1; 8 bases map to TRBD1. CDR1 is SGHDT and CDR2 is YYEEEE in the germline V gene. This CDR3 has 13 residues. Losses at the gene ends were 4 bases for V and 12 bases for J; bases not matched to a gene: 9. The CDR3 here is CASSILTGDRQFF. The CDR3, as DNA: TGTGCCAGCAGCATCCTGACAGGGGATCGGCAGTTCTTC.

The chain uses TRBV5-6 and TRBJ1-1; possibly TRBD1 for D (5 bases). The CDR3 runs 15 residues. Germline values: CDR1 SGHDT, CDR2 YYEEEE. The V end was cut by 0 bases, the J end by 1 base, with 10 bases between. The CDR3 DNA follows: TGTGCCAGCAGCTTGGGCGGGGCCGGGAACACTGAAGCTTTCTTT. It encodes CASSLGGAGNTEAFF. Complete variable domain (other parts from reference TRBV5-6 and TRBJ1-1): DAGVTQSPTHLIKTRGQQVTLRCSPKSGHDTVSWYQQALGQGPQFIFQYYEEEERQRGNFPDRFSGHQFPNYSSELNVNALLLGDSALYLCASSLGGAGNTEAFFGQGTRLTVV.

CDR3 region: CASSLVSGADTQYF. The CDR3 DNA is TGCGCCAGCAGCTTGGTTAGCGGGGCAGATACGCAGTATTTT. The chain uses TRBV5-1 and TRBJ2-3; 8 bases line up with TRBD2. Germline V gene sequence: CDR1 SGHRS, CDR2 YFSETQ. After removal of 0 bases from V and 4 bases from J, the junction contained 1 base not matched to a gene. The CDR3 has 14 residues.

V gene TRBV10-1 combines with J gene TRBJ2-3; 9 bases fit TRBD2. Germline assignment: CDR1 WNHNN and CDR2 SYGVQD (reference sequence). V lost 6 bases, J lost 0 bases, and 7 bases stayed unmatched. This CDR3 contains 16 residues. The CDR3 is CASSSLAGASTDTQYF. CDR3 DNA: TGCGCCAGCAGCTCCTTAGCGGGAGCTAGCACAGATACGCAGTATTTT.

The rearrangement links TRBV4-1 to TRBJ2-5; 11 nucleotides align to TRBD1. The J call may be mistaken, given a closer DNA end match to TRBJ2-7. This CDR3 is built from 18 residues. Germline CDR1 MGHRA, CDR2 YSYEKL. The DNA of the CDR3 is TGCGCCAGCAGCCAAGATTCAGGACAGGGGGCGAGTAACTACGAGCAGTACTTC. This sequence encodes CASSQDSGQGASNYEQYF.

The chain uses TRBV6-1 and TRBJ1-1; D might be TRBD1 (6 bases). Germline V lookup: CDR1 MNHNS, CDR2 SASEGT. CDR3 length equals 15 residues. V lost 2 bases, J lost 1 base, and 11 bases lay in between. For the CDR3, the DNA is TGTGCCAGCAGTGAACTGGGGGCAGAGAACACTGAAGCTTTCTTT. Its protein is CASSELGAENTEAFF.

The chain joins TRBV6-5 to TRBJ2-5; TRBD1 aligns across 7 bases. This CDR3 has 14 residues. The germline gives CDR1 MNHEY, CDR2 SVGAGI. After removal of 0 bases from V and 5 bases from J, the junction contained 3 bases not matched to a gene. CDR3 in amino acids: CASSYSGGKETQYF. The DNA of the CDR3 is TGTGCCAGCAGTTACTCAGGGGGCAAGGAGACCCAGTACTTC.

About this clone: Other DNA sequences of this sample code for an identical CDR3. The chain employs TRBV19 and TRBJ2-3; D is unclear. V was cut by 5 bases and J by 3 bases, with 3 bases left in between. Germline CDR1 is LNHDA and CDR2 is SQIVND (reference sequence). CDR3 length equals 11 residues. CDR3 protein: CASSVTDTQYF. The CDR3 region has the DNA TGTGCCAGTAGTGTAACAGATACGCAGTATTTT. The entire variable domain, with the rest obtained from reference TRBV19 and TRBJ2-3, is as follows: DGGITQSPKYLFRKEGQNVTLSCEQNLNHDAMYWYRQDPGQGLRLIYYSQIVNDFQKGDIAEGYSVSREKKESFPLTVTSAQKNPTAFYLCASSVTDTQYFGPGTRLTVL.

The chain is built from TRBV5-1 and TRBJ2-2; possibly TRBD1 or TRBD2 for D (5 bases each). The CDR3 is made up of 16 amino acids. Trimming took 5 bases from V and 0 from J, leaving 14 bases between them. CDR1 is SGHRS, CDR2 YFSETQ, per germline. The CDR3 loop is CASRPVGAPNTGELFF. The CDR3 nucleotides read TGCGCCAGCAGGCCCGTCGGGGCGCCGAACACCGGGGAGCTGTTTTTT.